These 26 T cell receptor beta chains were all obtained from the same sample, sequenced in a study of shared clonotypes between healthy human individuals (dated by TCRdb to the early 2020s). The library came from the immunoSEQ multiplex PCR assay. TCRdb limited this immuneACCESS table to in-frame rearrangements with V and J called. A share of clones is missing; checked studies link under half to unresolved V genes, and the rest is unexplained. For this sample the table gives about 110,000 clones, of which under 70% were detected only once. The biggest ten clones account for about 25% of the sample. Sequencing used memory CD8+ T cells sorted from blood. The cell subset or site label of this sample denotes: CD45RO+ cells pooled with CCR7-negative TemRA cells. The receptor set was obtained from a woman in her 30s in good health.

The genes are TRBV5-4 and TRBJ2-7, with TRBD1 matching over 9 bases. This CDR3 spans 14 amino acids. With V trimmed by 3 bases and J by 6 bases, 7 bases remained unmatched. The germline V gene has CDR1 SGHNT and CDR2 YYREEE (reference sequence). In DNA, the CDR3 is TGTGCCAGCAGCTCGGACAGGGGAAAATTCGAGCAGTACTTC. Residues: CASSSDRGKFEQYF.

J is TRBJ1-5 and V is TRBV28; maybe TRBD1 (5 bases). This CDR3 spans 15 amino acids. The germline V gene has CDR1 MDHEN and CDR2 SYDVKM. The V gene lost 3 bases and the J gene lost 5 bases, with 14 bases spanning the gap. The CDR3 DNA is TGTGCCAGCAGTTTTAGACTGGGGCGGTATCAGCCCCAGCATTTT. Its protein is CASSFRLGRYQPQHF.

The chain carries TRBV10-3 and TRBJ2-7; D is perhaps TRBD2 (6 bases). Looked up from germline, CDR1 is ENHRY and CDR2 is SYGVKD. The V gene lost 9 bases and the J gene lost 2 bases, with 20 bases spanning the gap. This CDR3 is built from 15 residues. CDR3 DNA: TGTGCCATGAAGCAAGGACGGGGGATAGCCTACGAGCAGTACTTC. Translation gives CAMKQGRGIAYEQYF.

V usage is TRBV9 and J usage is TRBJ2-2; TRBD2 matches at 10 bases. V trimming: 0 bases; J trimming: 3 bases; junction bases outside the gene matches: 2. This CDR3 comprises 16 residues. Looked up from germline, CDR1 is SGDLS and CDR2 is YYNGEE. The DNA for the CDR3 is TGTGCCAGCAGCGTAGTAGCGGGAGGAGACACCGGGGAGCTGTTTTTT. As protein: CASSVVAGGDTGELFF. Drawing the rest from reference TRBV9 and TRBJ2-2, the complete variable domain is DSGVTQTPKHLITATGQRVTLRCSPRSGDLSVYWYQQSLDQGLQFLIQYYNGEERAKGNILERFSAQQFPDLHSELNLSSLELGDSALYFCASSVVAGGDTGELFFGEGSRLTVL.

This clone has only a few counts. The CDR3, as DNA: TGTGCCAGCCTTGAGGTCCGCCTAAGCTCCTACGAGCAGTACTTC. Translated: CASLEVRLSSYEQYF. The J gene is TRBJ2-7, the V gene TRBV6-1, with D uncertain. The CDR3 covers 15 residues. Per germline, CDR1 MNHNS and CDR2 SASEGT. V was shortened by 8 bases and J by 0 bases, with 17 bases between the two germline ends.

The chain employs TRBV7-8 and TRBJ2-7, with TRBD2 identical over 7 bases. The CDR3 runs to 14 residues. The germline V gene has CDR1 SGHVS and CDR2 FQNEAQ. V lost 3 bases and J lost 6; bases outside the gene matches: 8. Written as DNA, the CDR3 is TGTGCCAGCAGCTTCGGGGACTATAGGGGCGAGCAGTACTTC. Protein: CASSFGDYRGEQYF.

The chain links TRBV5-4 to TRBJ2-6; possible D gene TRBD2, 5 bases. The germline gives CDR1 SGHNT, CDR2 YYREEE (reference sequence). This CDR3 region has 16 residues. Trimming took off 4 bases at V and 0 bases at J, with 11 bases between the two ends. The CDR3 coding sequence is TGTGCCAGCAGCCAAGACGGGGACTCTGGGGCCAACGTCCTGACTTTC. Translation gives CASSQDGDSGANVLTF.

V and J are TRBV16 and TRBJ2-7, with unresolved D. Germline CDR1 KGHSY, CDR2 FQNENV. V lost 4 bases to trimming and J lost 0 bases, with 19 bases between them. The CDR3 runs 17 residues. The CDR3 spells CASSPAPQSKLSYEQYF. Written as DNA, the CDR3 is TGTGCCAGCAGCCCCGCACCGCAAAGCAAACTCTCCTACGAGCAGTACTTC.

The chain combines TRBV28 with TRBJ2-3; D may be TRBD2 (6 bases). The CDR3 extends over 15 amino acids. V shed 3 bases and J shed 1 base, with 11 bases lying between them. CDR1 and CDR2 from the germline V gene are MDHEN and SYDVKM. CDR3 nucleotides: TGTGCCAGCAGTTTCAGGGCTAGCGGCACAGATACGCAGTATTTT. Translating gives CASSFRASGTDTQYF. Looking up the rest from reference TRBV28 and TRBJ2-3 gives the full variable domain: DVKVTQSSRYLVKRTGEKVFLECVQDMDHENMFWYRQDPGLGLRLIYFSYDVKMKEKGDIPEGYSVSREKKERFSLILESASTNQTSMYLCASSFRASGTDTQYFGPGTRLTVL.

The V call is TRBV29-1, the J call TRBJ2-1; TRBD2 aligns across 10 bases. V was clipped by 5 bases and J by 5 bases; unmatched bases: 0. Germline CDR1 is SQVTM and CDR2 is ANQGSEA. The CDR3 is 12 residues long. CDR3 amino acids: CSVLAGDNEQFF. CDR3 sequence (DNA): TGCAGCGTTCTAGCGGGAGACAATGAGCAGTTCTTC.

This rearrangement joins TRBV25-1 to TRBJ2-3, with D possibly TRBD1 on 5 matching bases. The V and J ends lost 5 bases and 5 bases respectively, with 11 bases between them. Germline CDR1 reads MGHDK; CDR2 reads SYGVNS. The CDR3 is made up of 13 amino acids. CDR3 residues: CASSIPGQDTQYF. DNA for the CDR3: TGTGCCAGCAGTATACCAGGGCAAGATACGCAGTATTTT. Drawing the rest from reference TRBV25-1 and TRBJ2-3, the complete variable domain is EADIYQTPRYLVIGTGKKITLECSQTMGHDKMYWYQQDPGMELHLIHYSYGVNSTEKGDLSSESTVSRIRTEHFPLTLESARPSHTSQYLCASSIPGQDTQYFGPGTRLTVL.

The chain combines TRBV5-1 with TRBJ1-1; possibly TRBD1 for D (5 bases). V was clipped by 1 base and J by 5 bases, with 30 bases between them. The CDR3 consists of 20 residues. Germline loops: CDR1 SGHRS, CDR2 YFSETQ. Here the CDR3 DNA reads TGCGCCAGCAGCTTGCTGGTTGTAACTGTAAAAGCGATCGGGGCTACTGAAGCTTTCTTT. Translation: CASSLLVVTVKAIGATEAFF.

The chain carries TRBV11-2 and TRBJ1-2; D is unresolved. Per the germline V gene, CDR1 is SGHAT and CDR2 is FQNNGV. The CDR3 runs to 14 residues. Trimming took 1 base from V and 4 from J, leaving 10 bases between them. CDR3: CASSLGSAGYGYTF. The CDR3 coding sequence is TGTGCCAGCAGCTTAGGTTCAGCCGGCTATGGCTACACCTTC.

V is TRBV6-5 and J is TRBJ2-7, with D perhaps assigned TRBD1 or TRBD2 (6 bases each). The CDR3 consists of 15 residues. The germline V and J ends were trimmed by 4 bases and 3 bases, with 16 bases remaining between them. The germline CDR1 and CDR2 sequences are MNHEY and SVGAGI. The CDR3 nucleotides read TGTGCCAGCAGTTCTACGCGGGACACCTACTACGAGCAGTACTTC. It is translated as CASSSTRDTYYEQYF.

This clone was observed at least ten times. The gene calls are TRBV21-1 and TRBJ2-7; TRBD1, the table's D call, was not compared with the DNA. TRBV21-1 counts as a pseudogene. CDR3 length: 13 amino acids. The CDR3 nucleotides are TGTGCCAGCAGCAAACCGACAGGGGGCGAGCAGTACTTC. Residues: CASSKPTGGEQYF.

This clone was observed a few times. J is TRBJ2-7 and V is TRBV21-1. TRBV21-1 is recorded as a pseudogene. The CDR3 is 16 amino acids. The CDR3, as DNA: TGTGCCAGCAGCAAATTGGCCGGGGGCGCGTTGAGCGAGCAGTACTTC. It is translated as CASSKLAGGALSEQYF.

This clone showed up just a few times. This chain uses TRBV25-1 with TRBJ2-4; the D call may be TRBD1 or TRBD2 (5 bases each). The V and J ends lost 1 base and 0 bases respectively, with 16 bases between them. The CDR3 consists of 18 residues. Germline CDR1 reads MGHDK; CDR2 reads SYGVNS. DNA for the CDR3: TGTGCCAGCAGTGAATTCCGGGACGGAGTGTTAGCCAAAAACATTCAGTACTTC. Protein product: CASSEFRDGVLAKNIQYF.

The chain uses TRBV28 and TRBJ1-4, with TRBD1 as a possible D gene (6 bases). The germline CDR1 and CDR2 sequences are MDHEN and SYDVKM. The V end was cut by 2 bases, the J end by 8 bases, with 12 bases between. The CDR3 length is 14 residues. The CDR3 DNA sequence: TGTGCCAGCAGTTTAGGGGGGGCCCGGGAAAAACTGTTTTTT. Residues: CASSLGGAREKLFF.

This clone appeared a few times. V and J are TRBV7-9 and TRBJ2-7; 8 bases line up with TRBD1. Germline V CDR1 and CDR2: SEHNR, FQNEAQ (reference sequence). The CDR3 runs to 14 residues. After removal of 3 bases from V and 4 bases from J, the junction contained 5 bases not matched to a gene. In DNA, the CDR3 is TGTGCCAGCAGCTTTCCGGACAGGGTGTACGAGCAGTACTTC. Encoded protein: CASSFPDRVYEQYF. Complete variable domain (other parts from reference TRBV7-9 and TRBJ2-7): DTGVSQNPRHKITKRGQNVTFRCDPISEHNRLYWYRQTLGQGPEFLTYFQNEAQLEKSRLLSDRFSAERPKGSFSTLEIQRTEQGDSAMYLCASSFPDRVYEQYFGPGTRLTVT.

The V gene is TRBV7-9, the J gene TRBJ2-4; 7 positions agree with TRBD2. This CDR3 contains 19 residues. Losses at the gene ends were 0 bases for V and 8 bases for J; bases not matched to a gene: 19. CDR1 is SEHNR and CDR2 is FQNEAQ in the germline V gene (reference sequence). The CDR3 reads CASSLALGGGGFPKDIQYF. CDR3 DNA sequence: TGTGCCAGCAGCTTAGCGCTGGGAGGCGGGGGTTTCCCCAAGGACATTCAGTACTTC.

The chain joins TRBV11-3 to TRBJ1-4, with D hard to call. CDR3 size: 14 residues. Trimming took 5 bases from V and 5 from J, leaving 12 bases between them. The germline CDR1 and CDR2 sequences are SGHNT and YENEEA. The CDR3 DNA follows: TGTGCCAGCAGCCCAGGTCGGATAAATGAAAAACTGTTTTTT. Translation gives CASSPGRINEKLFF.

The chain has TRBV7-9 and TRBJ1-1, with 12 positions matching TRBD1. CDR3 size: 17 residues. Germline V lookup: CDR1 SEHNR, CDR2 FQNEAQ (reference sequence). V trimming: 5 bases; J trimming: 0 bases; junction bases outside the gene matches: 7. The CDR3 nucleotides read TGTGCCAGCAGCCTCGGGACAGGGGGCCTCCTGAACACTGAAGCTTTCTTT. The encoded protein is CASSLGTGGLLNTEAFF.

The CDR3 sequence: CASSESRDSSYEQYF. As DNA, the CDR3 is TGTGCCAGCAGTGAATCCCGGGACAGCTCCTACGAGCAGTACTTC. V is TRBV25-1 and J is TRBJ2-7, with 7 positions matching TRBD1. V was clipped by 1 base and J by 0 bases; unmatched bases: 3. Per the germline V gene, CDR1 is MGHDK and CDR2 is SYGVNS. The CDR3 has 15 residues.

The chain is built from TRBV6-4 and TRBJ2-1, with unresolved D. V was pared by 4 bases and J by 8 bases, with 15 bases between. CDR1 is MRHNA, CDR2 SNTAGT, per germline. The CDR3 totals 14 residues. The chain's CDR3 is CASSGGTAGHEQFF. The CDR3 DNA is TGTGCCAGCAGTGGTGGTACCGCAGGACATGAGCAGTTCTTC.

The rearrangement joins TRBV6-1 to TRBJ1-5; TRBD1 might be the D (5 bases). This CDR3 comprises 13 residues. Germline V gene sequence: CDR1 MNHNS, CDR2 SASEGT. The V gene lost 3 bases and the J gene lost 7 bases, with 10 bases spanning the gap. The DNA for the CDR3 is TGTGCCAGCAGTGAGCAGGGAGGGCAGCCCCAGCATTTT. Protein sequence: CASSEQGGQPQHF.

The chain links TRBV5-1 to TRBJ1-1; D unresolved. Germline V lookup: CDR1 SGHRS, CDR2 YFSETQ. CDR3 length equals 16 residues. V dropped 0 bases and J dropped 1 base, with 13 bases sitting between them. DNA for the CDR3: TGCGCCAGCAGCTTGGTGGCTCGGCAACCGAACACTGAAGCTTTCTTT. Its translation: CASSLVARQPNTEAFF.